The TCR beta chain described here comes from a study of T cell responses to AZD1222 COVID-19 vaccine. The table came from immunoSEQ multiplex PCR; TCRdb's copy has only in-frame clones and leaves some out. The repertoire holds 100,000 to 150,000 clones, with around nine tenths as singletons. Germline assignment: CDR1 LGHNA and CDR2 YNFKEQ. With 0 bases removed from V and 2 bases from J, the gap between germline ends came to 9 bases. This CDR3 has 15 amino acids. Study-level findings and limits: As reported, nearly half of all spike-specific TCRs target variant regions that are unmutated. Along spike, vaccine-associated CD4 TCRs were found throughout, with dominance at 160-218 and 743-854.

Notes on this clone: Its antigen remains unidentified.

This receptor was identified in an adult in good health. The V gene is TRBV4-2, the J gene TRBJ2-3, with a weak D call TRBD2 (5 bases). The sample was peripheral blood, taken on day 0 of AZD1222 vaccination. CDR3 DNA sequence: TGTGCCAGCAGCCAAGATCGACGGGACACAGATACGCAGTATTTT. This codes for CASSQDRRDTDTQYF.